The 2 T cell receptor beta chains reported below all come from one sample, sequenced in a study of T-cell reconstitution after alpha-beta-depleted transplantation in children. As it was prepared, the TCRbeta library received unique molecular identifiers. One entry per CDR3 protein, called by TCRdb with MiXCR from the PCR reads. The table shows 500,000 or so distinct CDR3 sequences, with over 9.5% occurring only once. Material: PBMCs, mostly from graft donor cells, obtained 180 days after TCRalphabeta/CD19-depleted stem cell transplant. These TCRs come from a female patient aged 2 to 10 who had a stem cell transplant for aplastic anemia, so the T cells may come from the graft donor.

This clonotype has ten or more counts. The chain combines TRBV10-3 with TRBJ2-1; D gene uncertain. The CDR3 covers 12 residues. Germline V gene sequence: CDR1 ENHRY, CDR2 SYGVKD. V was shortened by 2 bases and J by 10 bases, with 9 bases between the two germline ends. Here the CDR3 reads CAISEARMEQFF. DNA for the CDR3: TGTGCCATCAGTGAGGCTCGAATGGAGCAGTTCTTC.

Comments on this clonotype: Mismatch with germline at one junction end may stem from a read error. J is TRBJ2-7 and V is TRBV7-2; TRBD2 matches at 11 bases. The CDR3 has 12 residues. Germline-derived CDR1 and CDR2 are SGHTA and FQGNSA. CDR3 DNA sequence: TGTGCCAGCAGCCCGTCCCCCACTAGCGGGGGCTTC. It is translated as CASSPSPTSGGF.